A single sample is the source of the 9 T cell receptor beta chains below, sequenced in a study of Ad26.COV2.S vaccination and SARS-CoV-2 variants. The assay was immunoSEQ multiplex PCR, and TCRdb's table has in-frame clones only and misses some. This sample has around 340,000 clones; around 88% occur once, and the top ten carry 5%. Indicated treatment: roughly 18 received Ad26.COV2.S at low or high dose, single or two shots; 5 received placebo; per-sample allocation not given. Following the first vaccine or placebo injection, samples were taken on day 63. This specimen consisted of peripheral blood, obtained in a trial of Ad26.COV2.S vaccine versus placebo. Receptor source: a person aged 18-60 years who received the Ad26.COV2.S COVID-19 vaccine or a placebo.

This clone turned up a few times. V gene TRBV28 combines with J gene TRBJ2-7, with 8 bases matching TRBD1. The CDR3 loop spans 14 amino acids. Germline V gives CDR1 MDHEN, CDR2 SYDVKM. With 5 bases clipped from V and 2 bases from J, the junction kept 5 bases outside the gene matches. In DNA, the CDR3 is TGTGCCAGCAGTCCGCCGGACAGGGCCTACGAGCAGTACTTC. As protein: CASSPPDRAYEQYF.

In this sample, this clone turned up a few times. The J gene is TRBJ1-6, the V gene TRBV28; D is uncertain. Trimming cost V 2 bases and J 14 bases, with 7 bases left between them. Germline V gene sequence: CDR1 MDHEN, CDR2 SYDVKM. The CDR3 length is 11 residues. CDR3 in amino acids: CASSLGPTLHF. The CDR3 DNA is TGTGCCAGCAGTTTAGGGCCTACCCTCCACTTT. Full variable domain (outside the CDR3, taken from reference TRBV28 and TRBJ1-6): DVKVTQSSRYLVKRTGEKVFLECVQDMDHENMFWYRQDPGLGLRLIYFSYDVKMKEKGDIPEGYSVSREKKERFSLILESASTNQTSMYLCASSLGPTLHFGNGTRLTVT.

This clone occurred once. The chain combines TRBV6-5 with TRBJ2-5; TRBD2 is a possible D gene (5 bases). The CDR3 runs 12 residues. The germline gives CDR1 MNHEY, CDR2 SVGAGI. V dropped 6 bases and J dropped 0 bases, with 5 bases sitting between them. The CDR3 reads CASSGDQETQYF. The DNA of the CDR3 is TGTGCCAGCAGCGGGGACCAAGAGACCCAGTACTTC.

The chain recombines TRBV14 with TRBJ2-1; D is perhaps TRBD1 (6 bases). This CDR3 is 15 amino acids long. Per germline, CDR1 SGHDN and CDR2 FVKESK. The V gene lost 2 bases and the J gene lost 4 bases, with 12 bases spanning the gap. The CDR3 here is CASSQTGILYNEQFF. For the CDR3, the DNA is TGTGCCAGCAGCCAAACAGGGATTTTGTACAATGAGCAGTTCTTC.

The chain combines TRBV4-1 with TRBJ2-5; 8 bases align to TRBD2. Germline assignment: CDR1 MGHRA and CDR2 YSYEKL. The CDR3 loop spans 15 amino acids. V lost 4 bases to trimming and J lost 2 bases; unmatched junction nucleotides: 6. This CDR3 reads CASSRTRGVQETQYF. The CDR3 DNA follows: TGCGCCAGCAGCCGAACGCGGGGGGTTCAAGAGACCCAGTACTTC.

The rearrangement links TRBV7-9 to TRBJ2-2; D possibly matches TRBD1 or TRBD2 (6 bases each). V shed 6 bases and J shed 0 bases, with 20 bases lying between them. CDR1 is SEHNR and CDR2 is FQNEAQ in the germline V gene (reference sequence). The CDR3 is 18 amino acids. CDR3 amino acids: CASRGLLWGRANTGELFF. The CDR3 nucleotides are TGTGCCAGCAGGGGACTCTTATGGGGGCGCGCGAACACCGGGGAGCTGTTTTTT.

The table lists this clone with a count of one. The chain couples TRBV4-1 to TRBJ1-5, with D hard to call. Per the germline V gene, CDR1 is MGHRA and CDR2 is YSYEKL. Trimming pared 0 bases from V and 4 bases from J, leaving 10 bases between. This CDR3 has 15 amino acids. The CDR3 coding sequence is TGCGCCAGCAGCCAAGAGCATCTGGGGAATCAGCCCCAGCATTTT. It encodes CASSQEHLGNQPQHF.

Remarks on this clone: This same CDR3 is encoded by further DNA sequences in the sample. The rearrangement joins TRBV5-1 to TRBJ2-5; D call uncertain. The germline gives CDR1 SGHRS, CDR2 YFSETQ. This CDR3 is 11 amino acids long. Trimming removed 0 bases at V and 5 bases at J, with 2 bases between. CDR3 in DNA: TGCGCCAGCAGCTTGGAGGAGACCCAGTACTTC. As protein: CASSLEETQYF.

The gene calls are TRBV6-2 or TRBV6-3 and TRBJ2-6, with a weak D call TRBD1 (6 bases). The CDR3 extends over 21 amino acids. V gave up 2 bases and J gave up 0 bases, with 23 bases separating them. Germline CDR1 reads MNHEY; CDR2 reads SVGEGT. The CDR3 here is CASSYPFSTGLPLSGANVLTF. The CDR3 coding sequence is TGTGCCAGCAGTTACCCCTTTTCCACAGGGCTTCCCCTCTCTGGGGCCAACGTCCTGACTTTC.